This T cell receptor (beta chain) was sequenced during a study of control samples from healthy donors and cancer patients. Assay: immunoSEQ multiplex PCR; the TCRdb copy retains only in-frame clones and omits some. The top ten hold 4.1% of the sample, which has 150,000 or so clones, about 93% seen once. Germline values: CDR1 MNHEY, CDR2 SVGEGT. This CDR3 is built from 10 residues. Trimming removed 6 bases at V and 8 bases at J, with 8 bases between. The sequenced sample consisted of blood. This sequence joins TRBV6-2 or TRBV6-3 and TRBJ2-7, with D unresolved. The clonotype originates from a woman between 55 and 75 years old in good health. CDR3 loop: CASSSEKQYF. CDR3 nucleotide sequence: TGTGCCAGCAGCTCGGAAAAGCAGTACTTC.